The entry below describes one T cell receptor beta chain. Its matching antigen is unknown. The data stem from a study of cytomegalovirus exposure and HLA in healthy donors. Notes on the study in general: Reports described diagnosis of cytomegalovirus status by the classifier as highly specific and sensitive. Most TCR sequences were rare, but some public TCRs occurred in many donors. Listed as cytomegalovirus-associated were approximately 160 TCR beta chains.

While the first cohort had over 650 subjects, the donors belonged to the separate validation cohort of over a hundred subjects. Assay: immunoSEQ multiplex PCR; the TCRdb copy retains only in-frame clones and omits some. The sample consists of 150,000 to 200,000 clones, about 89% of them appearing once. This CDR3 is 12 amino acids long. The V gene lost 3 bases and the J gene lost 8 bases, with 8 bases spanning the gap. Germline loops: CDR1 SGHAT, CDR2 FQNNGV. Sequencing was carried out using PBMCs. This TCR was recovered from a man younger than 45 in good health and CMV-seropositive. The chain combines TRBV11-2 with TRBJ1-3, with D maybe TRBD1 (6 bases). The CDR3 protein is CASSFSGDTIYF. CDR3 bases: TGTGCCAGCAGCTTCTCAGGGGACACCATATATTTT. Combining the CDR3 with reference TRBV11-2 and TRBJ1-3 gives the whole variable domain EAGVAQSPRYKIIEKRQSVAFWCNPISGHATLYWYQQILGQGPKLLIQFQNNGVVDDSQLPKDRFSAERLKGVDSTLKIQPAKLEDSAVYLCASSFSGDTIYFGEGSWLTVV.